Shown below are 13 T cell receptor beta chains from a single sample sequenced in a study of OX40 agonist ivuxolimab in advanced cancers. Sequencing was performed with immunoSEQ multiplex PCR; in TCRdb, only in-frame clones are kept and a portion is missing. This sample has 20,000 to 30,000 clones, with about 86% found just once. The input for sequencing was CD4+ or CD8+ T cells sorted from blood, taken in a trial of the OX40 agonist ivuxolimab. These receptors all come from an adult with an advanced solid tumor such as melanoma, head and neck, liver or kidney cancer.

The chain carries TRBV9 and TRBJ1-1; TRBD1 is a possible D gene (6 bases). The CDR3 contains 16 residues. The ends were cut back, 3 bases at V and 0 bases at J, with 15 bases in the middle. CDR1 is SGDLS, CDR2 YYNGEE, per germline. The CDR3 nucleotides are TGTGCCAGCAGCGCCGACCCGGGGGCTATGAACACTGAAGCTTTCTTT. This codes for CASSADPGAMNTEAFF.

The chain links TRBV13 to TRBJ2-3, with TRBD2 matching over 9 bases. The CDR3 runs 15 residues. Trimming removed 4 bases from V and 0 bases from J; junction bases left unmatched: 2. Germline V gives CDR1 PRHDT, CDR2 FYEKMQ (reference sequence). CDR3 DNA sequence: TGTGCCAGCAGCTCGCGGGGGGGAAGCACAGATACGCAGTATTTT. It encodes CASSSRGGSTDTQYF.

The CDR3 protein is CASSLSQGRREKLFF. The CDR3 DNA reads as TGTGCCAGCAGTTTATCTCAGGGACGGAGGGAAAAACTGTTTTTT. This sequence joins TRBV27 and TRBJ1-4; possibly TRBD1 for D (5 bases). CDR1 and CDR2 from the germline V gene are MNHEY and SMNVEV (reference sequence). V was shortened by 0 bases and J by 8 bases, with 13 bases between the two germline ends. This CDR3 is 15 amino acids long.

The V and J genes are TRBV5-4 and TRBJ1-6; D is unresolved. V shed 2 bases and J shed 8 bases, with 11 bases lying between them. This CDR3 spans 14 amino acids. Germline CDR1 reads SGHNT; CDR2 reads YYREEE (reference sequence). This CDR3 reads CASSFSGSYSPLHF. CDR3 nucleotide sequence: TGTGCCAGCAGCTTTTCCGGGTCATATTCACCCCTCCACTTT.

This chain connects TRBV15 to TRBJ2-1, with D perhaps given as TRBD1 or TRBD2 (6 bases each). The CDR3 covers 18 residues. V lost 4 bases to trimming and J lost 2 bases, with 21 bases between them. CDR1 is LNHNV and CDR2 is YYDKDF in the germline V gene (reference sequence). The CDR3 spells CATSTSGGGGGAYNEQFF. The CDR3 nucleotides are TGTGCCACCAGCACCTCGGGCGGAGGGGGTGGGGCCTACAATGAGCAGTTCTTC.

The chain uses TRBV28 and TRBJ2-1; D call uncertain. The CDR3 has 14 amino acids. Trimming removed 6 bases from V and 8 bases from J, with 17 bases in between. Germline V lookup: CDR1 MDHEN, CDR2 SYDVKM. CDR3 in amino acids: CASRLEESSHEQFF. CDR3 DNA: TGTGCCAGCAGGTTAGAGGAGTCCAGCCATGAGCAGTTCTTC. Combining the CDR3 with reference TRBV28 and TRBJ2-1 gives the whole variable domain DVKVTQSSRYLVKRTGEKVFLECVQDMDHENMFWYRQDPGLGLRLIYFSYDVKMKEKGDIPEGYSVSREKKERFSLILESASTNQTSMYLCASRLEESSHEQFFGPGTRLTVL.

The chain recombines TRBV28 with TRBJ2-1; D possibly corresponds to TRBD2 (5 bases). The germline CDR1 and CDR2 sequences are MDHEN and SYDVKM. The CDR3 contains 15 residues. With 6 bases removed from V and 10 bases from J, the gap between germline ends came to 22 bases. The CDR3 DNA follows: TGTGCCAGCAGGTTCGAGAGCGGTCGCCTCGGAGAGCAGTTCTTC. This gives the protein CASRFESGRLGEQFF. The full variable domain, in which reference TRBV28 and TRBJ2-1 provide the parts outside the CDR3, is DVKVTQSSRYLVKRTGEKVFLECVQDMDHENMFWYRQDPGLGLRLIYFSYDVKMKEKGDIPEGYSVSREKKERFSLILESASTNQTSMYLCASRFESGRLGEQFFGPGTRLTVL.

This rearrangement joins TRBV7-9 to TRBJ2-3; D ambiguous. CDR1 is SEHNR and CDR2 is FQNEAQ in the germline V gene (reference sequence). The CDR3 sequence is 14 residues long. V shed 8 bases and J shed 1 base, with 13 bases lying between them. The CDR3 reads CASRAKGRTDTQYF. The CDR3 DNA follows: TGTGCCAGCCGAGCGAAGGGCCGCACAGATACGCAGTATTTT.

V usage is TRBV7-5 and J usage is TRBJ1-2; the table's TRBD1 call for D was not verified on the DNA. TRBV7-5 is flagged as a pseudogene. CDR3 size: 22 residues. The CDR3 nucleotides read TGCGCCCCCGAAAAAAGTTCTGACAGGGATGGGCCCTATCGTCGGATCCCGGGGGGCTACACCTTC. Its protein is CAPEKSSDRDGPYRRIPGGYTF.

The chain couples TRBV14 to TRBJ2-1, with 7 nucleotides matching TRBD1. The CDR3 extends over 15 amino acids. CDR1 and CDR2 (germline): SGHDN, FVKESK. V was pared by 4 bases and J by 7 bases, with 10 bases of the junction left unmatched. The CDR3 loop reads CASSLYRTGVNEQFF. Here the CDR3 DNA reads TGTGCCAGCAGCCTATACAGGACAGGCGTGAATGAGCAGTTCTTC.

In this sample, this clone turned up once. The rearrangement uses TRBV4-3 and TRBJ2-7; D gene ambiguous. Germline CDR1 LGHNA, CDR2 YSLEER. V lost 0 bases to trimming and J lost 4 bases, with 10 bases between them. The CDR3 sequence is 14 residues long. The CDR3, as DNA: TGCGCCAGCAGCCAAGATAGGCTTAGTTACGAGCAGTACTTC. Its translation is CASSQDRLSYEQYF.

This clone was seen only once. This chain joins TRBV5-1 and TRBJ2-1; D may match TRBD1 or TRBD2 (5 bases each). V was shortened by 4 bases and J by 7 bases, with 15 bases between the two germline ends. This CDR3 has 14 amino acids. CDR1 is SGHRS and CDR2 is YFSETQ in the germline V gene. The chain's CDR3 is CASSPGTAPNEQFF. The CDR3, as DNA: TGCGCCAGCAGCCCCGGGACGGCGCCTAATGAGCAGTTCTTC.

DNA for the CDR3: TGTGCCAGCAGGCACACAGGGTCCTTCTATGGCTACACCTTC. Translating gives CASRHTGSFYGYTF. The gene calls are TRBV27 and TRBJ1-2, with D perhaps TRBD1 (6 bases). Germline V lookup: CDR1 MNHEY, CDR2 SMNVEV (reference sequence). V lost 6 bases to trimming and J lost 4 bases, with 15 bases between them. There are 14 residues in the CDR3.